These 4 T cell receptor beta chains share one sample of origin, sequenced in a study of T cells in Graves' hyperthyroidism and ophthalmopathy. TCR beta CDR3 sequences were amplified from RNA transcripts. The HTBI set primed first-round TCR CDR3 RT-PCR. MiXCR was run by TCRdb on the multiplex PCR reads, yielding one entry per CDR3 protein. The sample yields hundreds of thousands of distinct CDR3 sequences, around 22% seen once. The sequencing sample was made of blood. Source of these receptors: a woman in her twenties or thirties with Graves' ophthalmopathy.

The sample holds a few counts of this clonotype. CDR3 in amino acids: CSALDSYQETQYF. The CDR3 region has the DNA TGCAGTGCTTTGGACTCTTACCAAGAGACCCAGTACTTC. The chain has TRBV20-1 and TRBJ2-5; a weak D match, TRBD2 (5 bases). Germline V gene lookup returns CDR1 DFQATT and CDR2 SNEGSKA (reference sequence). The CDR3 has 13 residues. Trimming removed 5 bases at V and 0 bases at J, with 10 bases between.

This clonotype appeared many times. The chain joins TRBV4-3 to TRBJ1-5; no reliable D call. V was shortened by 0 bases and J by 6 bases, with 12 bases between the two germline ends. Germline CDR1 and CDR2: LGHNA and YSLEER. The CDR3 loop spans 15 amino acids. The CDR3: CASSQDYMVGQPQHF. The CDR3 nucleotides read TGCGCCAGCAGCCAAGATTACATGGTGGGTCAGCCCCAGCATTTT.

This clonotype was observed a few times. This chain joins TRBV29-1 and TRBJ1-2; D not certain. The V and J ends lost 3 bases and 1 base respectively, with 6 bases between them. The CDR3 spans 12 residues. The germline V gene encodes CDR1 SQVTM and CDR2 ANQGSEA. DNA of the CDR3: TGCAGCGTTGACACACTTAACTATGGCTACACCTTC. Its translation is CSVDTLNYGYTF.

The table lists this clonotype with a few counts. The J gene is TRBJ2-7, the V gene TRBV27, with D uncertain. The germline gives CDR1 MNHEY, CDR2 SMNVEV (reference sequence). The CDR3 length is 13 residues. Between the trimmed V and J ends, which lost 4 bases and 2 bases, there was a span of 9 bases. CDR3 protein: CASSYKDTYEQYF. The CDR3 bases are TGTGCCAGCAGTTATAAAGATACCTACGAGCAGTACTTC.